These 19 T cell receptor beta chains were all obtained from the same sample, sequenced in a study of beta chain features in type 1 diabetes. The entirety of the isolated RNA underwent reverse transcription, so expressed TCRB transcripts were sequenced. Generated by immunoSEQ multiplex PCR, the TCRdb table keeps only in-frame clones and is missing some. The sample includes 120,000 to 150,000 clones, 8.5% to 12% of them seen just once. The sample comprised naive CD4+ T cells from blood. The origin of the receptors is a man aged 18 to 29 in good health.

J is TRBJ2-1 and V is TRBV6-1, with 9 bases fitting TRBD1. V lost 4 bases to trimming and J lost 5 bases; unmatched junction nucleotides: 3. Germline CDR1 reads MNHNS; CDR2 reads SASEGT. This CDR3 contains 14 residues. As DNA, the CDR3 is TGTGCCAGCAGTGTGGGACAGGGCAACAATGAGCAGTTCTTC. As protein: CASSVGQGNNEQFF.

The chain joins TRBV14 to TRBJ2-6; D ambiguous. This CDR3 is built from 13 residues. Trimming took off 8 bases at V and 0 bases at J, with 5 bases between the two ends. In germline, CDR1 is SGHDN, CDR2 FVKESK. CDR3 amino acids: CASATSGANVLTF. As DNA, the CDR3 is TGTGCCAGCGCTACCTCTGGGGCCAACGTCCTGACTTTC.

This rearrangement joins TRBV18 to TRBJ1-1; 9 positions agree with TRBD1. This CDR3 contains 17 residues. Germline assignment: CDR1 KGHSH and CDR2 LQKENI. V lost 3 bases and J lost 4; bases outside the gene matches: 12. CDR3 residues: CASSPQGGGQGRTEAFF. CDR3 sequence (DNA): TGTGCCAGCTCACCCCAAGGGGGGGGACAGGGCCGCACTGAAGCTTTCTTT.

This clone has only a few counts. The CDR3 reads CASTRQGLSYNEQFF. The CDR3, as DNA: TGTGCCAGCACCCGACAGGGACTCTCCTACAATGAGCAGTTCTTC. The chain has TRBV2 and TRBJ2-1, with a weak D call TRBD1 (7 bases). This CDR3 comprises 15 residues. V dropped 7 bases and J dropped 0 bases, with 13 bases sitting between them. Germline CDR1 reads SNHLY; CDR2 reads FYNNEI.

This clone turned up a few times. Here the CDR3 reads CASRTQGTTVEQYF. In nucleotides, the CDR3 is TGTGCCAGCAGAACACAGGGGACCACAGTGGAGCAGTACTTC. The chain joins TRBV6-6 to TRBJ2-7; 7 nucleotides match TRBD1. V dropped 6 bases and J dropped 7; count of bases not matched to a gene: 12. The germline gives CDR1 MNHNY, CDR2 SVGAGI (reference sequence). This CDR3 region has 14 residues.

This clone was counted many times. V and J are TRBV29-1 and TRBJ2-5; TRBD2 might be the D (5 bases). Germline CDR1 reads SQVTM; CDR2 reads ANQGSEA. V was trimmed by 4 bases and J by 6 bases, leaving 9 bases between them. The CDR3 has 11 amino acids. CDR3 sequence reads: CSVVGVKTQYF. CDR3 DNA: TGCAGCGTTGTCGGGGTGAAGACCCAGTACTTC.

This clone came up a few times. The rearrangement links TRBV28 to TRBJ2-1, with 12 bases lining up with TRBD1. V trimming: 5 bases; J trimming: 6 bases; junction bases outside the gene matches: 5. Germline V CDR1 and CDR2: MDHEN, SYDVKM. This CDR3 has 15 amino acids. The CDR3 protein is CASSPQGQGANEQFF. CDR3 DNA: TGTGCCAGCAGTCCGCAGGGACAGGGGGCCAATGAGCAGTTCTTC. Full variable domain (remainder filled in from reference TRBV28 and TRBJ2-1): DVKVTQSSRYLVKRTGEKVFLECVQDMDHENMFWYRQDPGLGLRLIYFSYDVKMKEKGDIPEGYSVSREKKERFSLILESASTNQTSMYLCASSPQGQGANEQFFGPGTRLTVL.

This chain joins TRBV7-2 and TRBJ2-3, with 11 bases lining up with TRBD2. In germline, CDR1 is SGHTA, CDR2 FQGNSA. The length of the CDR3 is 17 residues. V lost 2 bases and J lost 2; bases outside the gene matches: 6. CDR3 region: CASSLRASGGITDTQYF. As DNA, the CDR3 is TGTGCCAGCAGCTTAAGGGCTAGCGGGGGGATCACAGATACGCAGTATTTT.

There are a few counts of this clone. The CDR3 sequence: CAWTPSDRSYEQYF. The CDR3 DNA is TGTGCCTGGACCCCATCGGACAGATCCTACGAGCAGTACTTC. The gene calls are TRBV30 and TRBJ2-7, with D perhaps TRBD1 (6 bases). The ends were cut back, 4 bases at V and 1 base at J, with 14 bases in the middle. This CDR3 spans 14 amino acids. Germline values: CDR1 GTSNPN, CDR2 SVGIG (reference sequence).

This clone was recorded a few times. The J gene is TRBJ2-1, the V gene TRBV9, with 7 bases fitting TRBD2. From germline, CDR1 is SGDLS and CDR2 YYNGEE. This CDR3 has 15 residues. V lost 6 bases, J lost 1 base, and 7 bases stayed unmatched. The CDR3, as DNA: TGTGCCAGCAACCCCCTCGGGGGGTCCTACAATGAGCAGTTCTTC. It is translated as CASNPLGGSYNEQFF.

This clone was observed many times. V and J are TRBV4-3 and TRBJ2-5, with a possible D match to TRBD1 (6 bases). Trimming stripped 0 bases from V and 10 bases from J, with 24 bases between. CDR1 LGHNA and CDR2 YSLEER come from the germline V gene. CDR3 length: 17 amino acids. The CDR3 loop reads CASSQEIVWTANLGQYF. DNA for the CDR3: TGCGCCAGCAGCCAAGAAATTGTGTGGACAGCAAATTTAGGCCAGTACTTC.

This clone has only a few counts. The rearrangement links TRBV5-6 to TRBJ2-1; a possible D gene is TRBD2 (5 bases). Between the trimmed V and J ends, which lost 4 bases and 7 bases, there was a span of 15 bases. The CDR3 contains 14 residues. Germline V lookup: CDR1 SGHDT, CDR2 YYEEEE. The CDR3 spells CASSRTLRVNEQFF. The CDR3 DNA is TGTGCCAGCAGCCGGACTTTGCGCGTGAATGAGCAGTTCTTC.

V gene TRBV6-5 combines with J gene TRBJ1-1; 7 bases align to TRBD1. Per germline, CDR1 MNHEY and CDR2 SVGAGI. V trimming: 6 bases; J trimming: 1 base; junction bases outside the gene matches: 8. This CDR3 region has 15 residues. The CDR3 reads CASSLNRGRNTEAFF. CDR3 DNA: TGTGCCAGCAGCCTAAACAGGGGACGGAACACTGAAGCTTTCTTT.

This clone was seen a handful of times. For the CDR3, the DNA is TGTGCCAGCTCACCTTTTTCGGGACAGGACTCTGGAAACACCATATATTTT. Its translation: CASSPFSGQDSGNTIYF. The chain carries TRBV18 and TRBJ1-3; 8 bases fit TRBD1. The J segment lost 0 bases and the V segment lost 3 bases, leaving 7 bases of the junction unmatched. The CDR3 length is 17 residues. From germline, CDR1 is KGHSH and CDR2 LQKENI.

This clone has only a few counts. In DNA form, the CDR3 reads TGTGCCAGCAGCTACAGGGGGGGGACTGAAGCTTTCTTT. Protein product: CASSYRGGTEAFF. This chain connects TRBV5-5 to TRBJ1-1, with TRBD1 matching 8 bases. Trimming cost V 3 bases and J 5 bases; bases outside gene matches: 3. Per the germline V gene, CDR1 is SGHKS and CDR2 is YYEKEE (reference sequence). CDR3 length: 13 amino acids. Combining the CDR3 with reference TRBV5-5 and TRBJ1-1 gives the whole variable domain DAGVTQSPTHLIKTRGQQVTLRCSPISGHKSVSWYQQVLGQGPQFIFQYYEKEERGRGNFPDRFSARQFPNYSSELNVNALLLGDSALYLCASSYRGGTEAFFGQGTRLTVV.

The chain links TRBV6-6 to TRBJ2-7; 9 nucleotides match TRBD2. Germline V gene sequence: CDR1 MNHNY, CDR2 SVGAGI (reference sequence). CDR3 length: 13 residues. Germline trimming cut 9 bases from V and 7 bases from J; bases unmatched to any gene: 10. CDR3 loop: CASRGGGAGEQYF. For the CDR3, the DNA is TGTGCCAGTCGTGGCGGGGGGGCGGGTGAGCAGTACTTC.

In this sample, this clone turned up a few times. This rearrangement joins TRBV2 to TRBJ1-5; 7 bases are shared with TRBD1. Trimming removed 8 bases from V and 6 bases from J; junction bases left unmatched: 13. The CDR3 loop spans 15 amino acids. Germline V gene sequence: CDR1 SNHLY, CDR2 FYNNEI. CDR3 amino acids: CASRRQGGGSQPQHF. The CDR3 DNA is TGTGCCAGCCGTAGACAGGGTGGAGGGAGTCAGCCCCAGCATTTT.

The chain couples TRBV7-3 to TRBJ2-7; possibly TRBD2 for D (6 bases). This CDR3 contains 14 residues. Trimming left V 2 bases short and J 2 bases short, with 10 bases between. CDR1 is SGHTA and CDR2 is FQGTGA in the germline V gene. In DNA form, the CDR3 reads TGTGCCAGCAGCTTAGTGGGGGAGGCCTACGAGCAGTACTTC. As protein: CASSLVGEAYEQYF.

This clone was observed a handful of times. The gene calls are TRBV7-2 and TRBJ2-3, with 7 bases fitting TRBD2. Germline V lookup: CDR1 SGHTA, CDR2 FQGNSA. The V and J ends lost 3 bases and 1 base, in that order; junction bases with no gene match: 7. CDR3 length equals 16 residues. For the CDR3, the DNA is TGTGCCAGCAGCTTTGTCCTGGCGGGGGGCACAGATACGCAGTATTTT. This translates into CASSFVLAGGTDTQYF.